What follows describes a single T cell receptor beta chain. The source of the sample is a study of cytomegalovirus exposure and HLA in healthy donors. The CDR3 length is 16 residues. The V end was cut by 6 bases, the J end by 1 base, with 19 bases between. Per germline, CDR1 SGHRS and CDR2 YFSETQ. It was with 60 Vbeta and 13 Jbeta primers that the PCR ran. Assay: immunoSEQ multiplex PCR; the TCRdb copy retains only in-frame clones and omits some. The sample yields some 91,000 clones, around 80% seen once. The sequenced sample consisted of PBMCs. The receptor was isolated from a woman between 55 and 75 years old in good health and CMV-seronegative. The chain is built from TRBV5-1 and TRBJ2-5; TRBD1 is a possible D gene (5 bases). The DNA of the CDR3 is TGCGCCAGCACCTCAGGTGGGGCAGTATTCCAAGAGACCCAGTACTTC. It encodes CASTSGGAVFQETQYF.